The TCR beta chain under discussion was sequenced for a study of PD-L1 blockade in urothelial cancer (dated by TCRdb to about 2017). Describing the broader study: Every patient began therapy in 2014 and was given atezolizumab 1,200 mg intravenously every 3 weeks. Blood samples yielded a median of around 150,000 T cells and 65,000 to 95,000 unique TCRs, with median clonality roughly 0.084. About 90% of the 29 patients were identified as males with urothelial cancer of bladder origin, and a prior smoking history was reported by 18 of 29 patients. An ECOG performance status of 0 or 1 was recorded for the patients, and 0 to 3 prior chemotherapy regimens had been received by the patients. Durable clinical benefit was achieved by nine patients and was not achieved by 20 patients. The study, an exploratory multi-omic analysis, examined somatic, immune and clinical correlates of response to PD-L1 blockade with atezolizumab in urothelial cancer. Blood samples were analyzed at two time points: 3 weeks after treatment start (second dose) and 6 weeks after treatment start. In the same patients, whole exome sequencing and RNA sequencing of pretreatment tumors were performed in addition to TCR sequencing. Pretreatment blood TCR-seq was available for about 30 patients, at least one posttreatment blood collection was obtained for approximately 25 patients, and tumor TCR-seq was available for approximately 25 patients. Pretreatment tumor samples and matched peripheral blood, collected serially before and after atezolizumab treatment, underwent TCR sequencing. Durable clinical benefit was defined as a progression-free survival longer than 6 months, and TCR features were additionally tested against progression-free survival and overall survival.

As concerns this clone: Its binding antigen is unknown. The input lacks base qualities; no much larger clone sits a single base away.

The CDR3 runs 13 residues from the cysteine to the phenylalanine. Only the CDR3 part of the read is kept: 39 bases, read in frame from the first base. V and J are truncated by 3 bases and 5 bases respectively, leaving an intervening sequence of 7 bases. Via the germline V gene, CDR1 is SGHNT and CDR2 YENEEA. Overall study results and their limits: Small sample size (n ≈ 30) and many exploratory analyses mean the results are intended to be hypothesis-generating. A pretreatment peripheral blood TCR clonality below the median was linked to improved progression-free and overall survival. At 3 weeks after the start of treatment, tumor-associated TCR clones in peripheral blood had expanded more in patients with durable benefit (n ≈ 23, p = 0.022).

Each PCR received spiked-in synthetic TCR analog templates so that absolute template abundance could be estimated from read counts. Using the immunoSEQ assay, TCRbeta CDR3 regions were amplified from genomic DNA with bias-controlled V and J gene primers. Sequencing of rearranged TCRbeta segments was performed at approximately 20X coverage. The study's own analysis went as follows. Clustering was used to correct sequencing errors, and CDR3s were annotated against IMGT to assign V, D and J genes. Only productive TCRbeta rearrangements were used in downstream analyses, excluding out-of-frame or stop-codon sequences. Clonality was calculated as one minus the Shannon entropy normalized by the log of the number of unique productive sequences. Clones differing between time points or between blood and tumor were identified by Fisher's exact test with Benjamini-Hochberg correction at adjusted p below 0.01. The immuneACCESS repertoire file appears here via TCRdb, limited to in-frame rearrangements. These files lack a portion of the clones; in checked studies, under half of the deficit traces to unresolved V genes, and the cause of the others is not known. The DNA was the basis for D and trimming; V, J and clone size are from that table. This sample lists roughly 90,000 clones; 90% were detected once. Roughly 10% of the sample goes to the ten largest clones.

A cohort of around 28 patients with locally advanced or metastatic urothelial carcinoma, treated at Memorial Sloan Kettering on a trial protocol, was included. Peripheral blood mononuclear cells were collected pretreatment and during treatment, with between 1 and 8 total time points obtained per patient. The Qiagen DNeasy Blood extraction kit was used to purify genomic DNA from total PBMCs and tumor samples. Collected pretreatment and during treatment, PBMCs were isolated and stored as previously described. This sequence originates from a man aged 55-75 years with urothelial cancer. This material consisted of PBMCs, taken around atezolizumab (anti-PD-L1) treatment. The chain is made from TRBV11-3 and TRBJ2-2, with an unclear D gene assignment. Here is the DNA: TGTGCCAGCAGCTTTCTTTCGACCGGGGAGCTGTTTTTT. Its amino acids are CASSFLSTGELFF.